The next 24 T cell receptor beta chains were all read from a single sample in a study of OX40 agonist ivuxolimab in advanced cancers. Profiled with immunoSEQ multiplex PCR; TCRdb holds only in-frame clones, not every one. This table has about 81,000 clones, roughly 91% appearing once. Sequenced material: CD4+ or CD8+ T cells sorted from blood, taken in a trial of the OX40 agonist ivuxolimab. The receptors shown here come from an adult with an advanced solid tumor such as melanoma, head and neck, liver or kidney cancer.

V and J are TRBV19 and TRBJ1-2; D unresolved. Trimming removed 0 bases at V and 2 bases at J, with 7 bases between. Germline V gene data show CDR1 as LNHDA and CDR2 as SQIVND (reference sequence). The CDR3 spans 14 residues. The CDR3 is CASSIDPENYGYTF. The CDR3, as DNA: TGTGCCAGTAGTATAGATCCGGAAAACTATGGCTACACCTTC.

The chain employs TRBV7-8 and TRBJ2-1; perhaps TRBD2 as D (6 bases). This CDR3 region has 16 residues. Germline assignment: CDR1 SGHVS and CDR2 FQNEAQ. V lost 3 bases and J 0 bases, leaving 12 bases between the germline ends. In DNA, the CDR3 is TGTGCCAGCAGCTTGACTAGTACGAGCTCCTACAATGAGCAGTTCTTC. The encoded protein is CASSLTSTSSYNEQFF.

The chain links TRBV4-1 to TRBJ2-3; 7 bases map to TRBD2. The CDR3 is 15 residues long. Germline trimming cut 3 bases from V and 2 bases from J; bases unmatched to any gene: 5. The germline CDR1 and CDR2 sequences are MGHRA and YSYEKL. The DNA for the CDR3 is TGCGCCAGCAGCCACGGGACTACCCTCACAGATACGCAGTATTTT. It specifies CASSHGTTLTDTQYF.

The gene calls are TRBV5-6 and TRBJ2-3; D gene uncertain. V was cut by 6 bases and J by 3 bases, with 17 bases left in between. The CDR3 runs 15 residues. Per germline, CDR1 SGHDT and CDR2 YYEEEE. This chain's CDR3 is CASKPASGLTDTQYF. The CDR3 DNA follows: TGTGCCAGCAAGCCGGCGTCCGGCTTGACAGATACGCAGTATTTT. The whole variable domain, remainder taken from reference TRBV5-6 and TRBJ2-3, is DAGVTQSPTHLIKTRGQQVTLRCSPKSGHDTVSWYQQALGQGPQFIFQYYEEEERQRGNFPDRFSGHQFPNYSSELNVNALLLGDSALYLCASKPASGLTDTQYFGPGTRLTVL.

This chain connects TRBV9 to TRBJ2-3; TRBD2 matches 7 bases. This CDR3 is built from 16 residues. The germline V gene has CDR1 SGDLS and CDR2 YYNGEE. The V and J ends lost 0 bases and 1 base, in that order; junction bases with no gene match: 5. The CDR3: CASSVEIRGGTDTQYF. Written as DNA, the CDR3 is TGTGCCAGCAGCGTAGAAATTCGGGGGGGCACAGATACGCAGTATTTT.

The chain uses TRBV5-4 and TRBJ2-2; perhaps TRBD2 as D (6 bases). Deletions cut 3 bases from V and 6 bases from J, with 12 bases between. The CDR3 covers 14 residues. Germline CDR1 is SGHNT and CDR2 is YYREEE (reference sequence). The CDR3 nucleotides are TGTGCCAGCAGCTCGGGAGAGCGTCCCGGGGAGCTGTTTTTT. Its protein product is CASSSGERPGELFF. The full variable domain, rest sourced from reference TRBV5-4 and TRBJ2-2, is ETGVTQSPTHLIKTRGQQVTLRCSSQSGHNTVSWYQQALGQGPQFIFQYYREEENGRGNFPPRFSGLQFPNYSSELNVNALELDDSALYLCASSSGERPGELFFGEGSRLTVL.

The chain couples TRBV11-3 to TRBJ2-7; 8 bases match TRBD2. CDR3 size: 14 residues. Germline CDR1 reads SGHNT; CDR2 reads YENEEA. Trimming at V came to 3 bases and at J to 5 bases, leaving 6 bases not matched to a gene. The CDR3 sequence is CASSLYGGADEQYF. Written as DNA, the CDR3 is TGTGCCAGCAGCTTGTACGGGGGGGCTGACGAGCAGTACTTC.

The chain combines TRBV7-8 with TRBJ1-1; D unclear. This CDR3 is 15 amino acids long. The V gene lost 5 bases and the J gene lost 6 bases, with 19 bases spanning the gap. Germline V gene lookup returns CDR1 SGHVS and CDR2 FQNEAQ. CDR3 bases: TGTGCCAGCAGCGAGATAGAAGCAGCATCTTCTGAAGCTTTCTTT. Encoded protein: CASSEIEAASSEAFF.

This sequence joins TRBV10-2 and TRBJ2-1; D might be TRBD2 (7 bases). V lost 3 bases, J lost 14 bases, and 23 bases lay in between. Germline V gene sequence: CDR1 WSHSY, CDR2 SAAADI. This CDR3 has 15 amino acids. CDR3 protein: CASSDSSSPSGGKFF. Here the CDR3 DNA reads TGCGCCAGCAGTGACTCCAGCTCCCCATCGGGGGGCAAGTTCTTC.

V usage is TRBV29-1 and J usage is TRBJ2-7; perhaps TRBD2 as D (6 bases). The germline V gene encodes CDR1 SQVTM and CDR2 ANQGSEA. The germline V and J ends were trimmed by 5 bases and 4 bases, with 9 bases remaining between them. The CDR3 runs to 11 residues. This CDR3 is CSVNGGYEQYF. In DNA, the CDR3 is TGCAGCGTTAATGGGGGGTACGAGCAGTACTTC.

The chain combines TRBV9 with TRBJ1-1; no reliable D call. CDR3 length: 13 amino acids. V lost 2 bases, J lost 1 base, and 6 bases lay in between. Germline loops: CDR1 SGDLS, CDR2 YYNGEE. The CDR3: CASSVQRNTEAFF. The CDR3 bases are TGTGCCAGCAGCGTTCAAAGGAACACTGAAGCTTTCTTT. The full variable domain, in which reference TRBV9 and TRBJ1-1 provide the parts outside the CDR3, is DSGVTQTPKHLITATGQRVTLRCSPRSGDLSVYWYQQSLDQGLQFLIQYYNGEERAKGNILERFSAQQFPDLHSELNLSSLELGDSALYFCASSVQRNTEAFFGQGTRLTVV.

The chain has TRBV21-1 and TRBJ2-1; TRBD2 is the table's D call, not checked against the DNA. TRBV21-1 corresponds to a pseudogene. CDR3 size: 18 residues. The CDR3 protein is CASSKRGVPGLSYNEQFF. The CDR3 DNA reads TGTGCCAGCAGCAAAAGGGGGGTCCCGGGACTATCCTACAATGAGCAGTTCTTC.

The V and J genes are TRBV9 and TRBJ1-2; no clear D. Germline-derived CDR1 and CDR2 are SGDLS and YYNGEE. The CDR3 spans 13 residues. V was shortened by 0 bases and J by 7 bases, with 10 bases between the two germline ends. CDR3 loop: CASSVDSKSGYTF. Here the CDR3 DNA reads TGTGCCAGCAGCGTAGACAGCAAAAGTGGCTACACCTTC.

This rearrangement joins TRBV9 to TRBJ2-5; 8 bases are shared with TRBD1. Looked up from germline, CDR1 is SGDLS and CDR2 is YYNGEE. The CDR3 has 16 residues. The V gene end was trimmed by 4 bases and the J gene end by 3 bases; junction bases not matched to a gene: 11. The CDR3 DNA reads as TGTGCCAGCAGCCCCCGGACAGGGAGTTATGAAGAGACCCAGTACTTC. Translating gives CASSPRTGSYEETQYF. Combining the CDR3 with reference TRBV9 and TRBJ2-5 gives the whole variable domain DSGVTQTPKHLITATGQRVTLRCSPRSGDLSVYWYQQSLDQGLQFLIQYYNGEERAKGNILERFSAQQFPDLHSELNLSSLELGDSALYFCASSPRTGSYEETQYFGPGTRLLVL.

The J gene is TRBJ2-1, the V gene TRBV19; no clear D gene. Germline CDR1 is LNHDA and CDR2 is SQIVND (reference sequence). With 3 bases removed from V and 9 bases from J, the gap between germline ends came to 9 bases. This CDR3 has 12 amino acids. CDR3 nucleotides: TGTGCCAGTAGTATTCCTACGAGTGAGCAGTTCTTC. This codes for CASSIPTSEQFF.

The chain is built from TRBV5-1 and TRBJ1-1, with 7 bases that match TRBD1. Unmatched junction bases numbered 10, after V lost 1 base and J lost 4 bases. The CDR3 has 16 amino acids. The germline gives CDR1 SGHRS, CDR2 YFSETQ. The DNA of the CDR3 is TGCGCCAGCAGCTTGTGGGGGGACAGTTCGAGCACTGAAGCTTTCTTT. Encoded protein: CASSLWGDSSSTEAFF.

The chain is built from TRBV7-3 and TRBJ2-3, with D possibly called TRBD1 or TRBD2 (6 bases each). Germline V gives CDR1 SGHTA, CDR2 FQGTGA. This CDR3 contains 15 residues. V shed 4 bases and J shed 4 bases, with 15 bases lying between them. CDR3 DNA: TGTGCCAGCAGCTCTACAGGGACTGGGTCAGATACGCAGTATTTT. Translating it yields CASSSTGTGSDTQYF.

The chain combines TRBV5-6 with TRBJ1-2, with 8 bases matching TRBD1. The CDR3 totals 16 residues. After removal of 0 bases from V and 4 bases from J, the junction contained 8 bases not matched to a gene. Looked up from germline, CDR1 is SGHDT and CDR2 is YYEEEE. CDR3 bases: TGTGCCAGCAGCTTGGAGCAGGGGGCGTTGGGCTATGGCTACACCTTC. Amino acid sequence: CASSLEQGALGYGYTF.

J is TRBJ2-1 and V is TRBV25-1; D is perhaps TRBD2 (5 bases). This CDR3 is 16 amino acids long. Germline loops: CDR1 MGHDK, CDR2 SYGVNS. V lost 6 bases and J lost 5, with 20 bases in between. CDR3 residues: CASSPGSGRADNEQFF. CDR3 nucleotide sequence: TGTGCCAGCAGCCCGGGATCGGGCCGAGCGGACAATGAGCAGTTCTTC.

The chain recombines TRBV4-3 with TRBJ2-1; TRBD2 matches at 13 bases. V dropped 4 bases and J dropped 8; count of bases not matched to a gene: 11. The CDR3 runs 17 residues. Germline values: CDR1 LGHNA, CDR2 YSLEER. The chain's CDR3 is CASSRSATSGRGDEQFF. Here the CDR3 DNA reads TGCGCCAGCAGCCGCTCGGCTACTAGCGGGAGGGGAGATGAGCAGTTCTTC.

The chain links TRBV7-9 to TRBJ1-5; 8 bases match TRBD1. Germline V gene lookup returns CDR1 SEHNR and CDR2 FQNEAQ (reference sequence). The junction had 6 bases not matched to a gene; V was cut back by 5 bases and J by 0 bases. The CDR3 is made up of 16 amino acids. The CDR3 DNA is TGTGCCAGCAGCCCCCCGGGACAGGTTAGCAATCAGCCCCAGCATTTT. Protein: CASSPPGQVSNQPQHF.

This chain connects TRBV6-5 to TRBJ2-7; D is unresolved. This CDR3 is 12 amino acids long. V was trimmed by 2 bases and J by 5 bases, leaving 7 bases between them. Germline V gene lookup returns CDR1 MNHEY and CDR2 SVGAGI. Here the CDR3 DNA reads TGTGCCAGCAGTTACGCAGGTAACGAGCAGTACTTC. Translated: CASSYAGNEQYF.

The chain couples TRBV19 to TRBJ1-3, with no clear D. This CDR3 is 14 amino acids long. Germline V gene data show CDR1 as LNHDA and CDR2 as SQIVND (reference sequence). Trimming stripped 6 bases from V and 0 bases from J, with 9 bases between. CDR3 sequence reads: CASRYSDSGNTIYF. CDR3 coding DNA: TGTGCCAGTAGATACAGCGACTCTGGAAACACCATATATTTT.

The chain employs TRBV5-6 and TRBJ2-4; no clear D. This CDR3 is 16 amino acids long. V was trimmed by 3 bases and J by 0 bases, leaving 13 bases between them. Looked up from germline, CDR1 is SGHDT and CDR2 is YYEEEE. This CDR3 reads CASSSAKLLAKNIQYF. Here the CDR3 DNA reads TGTGCCAGCAGCTCAGCCAAGCTTCTAGCCAAAAACATTCAGTACTTC.